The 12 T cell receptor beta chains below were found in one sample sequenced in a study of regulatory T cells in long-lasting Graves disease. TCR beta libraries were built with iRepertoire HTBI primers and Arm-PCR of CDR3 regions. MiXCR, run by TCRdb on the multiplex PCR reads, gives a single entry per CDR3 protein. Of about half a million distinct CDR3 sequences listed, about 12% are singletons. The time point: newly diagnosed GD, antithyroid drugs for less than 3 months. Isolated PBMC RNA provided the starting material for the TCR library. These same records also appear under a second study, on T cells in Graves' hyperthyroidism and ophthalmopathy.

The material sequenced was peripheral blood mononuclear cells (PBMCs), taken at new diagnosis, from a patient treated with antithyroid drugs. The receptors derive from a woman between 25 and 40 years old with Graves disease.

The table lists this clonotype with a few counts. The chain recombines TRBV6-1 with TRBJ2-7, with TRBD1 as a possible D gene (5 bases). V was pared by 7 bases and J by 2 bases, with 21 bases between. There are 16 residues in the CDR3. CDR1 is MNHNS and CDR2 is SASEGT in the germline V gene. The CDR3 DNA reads TGTGCCAGCAATCCGGGCCATCTAAGGGGTACCTACGAGCAGTACTTC. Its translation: CASNPGHLRGTYEQYF.

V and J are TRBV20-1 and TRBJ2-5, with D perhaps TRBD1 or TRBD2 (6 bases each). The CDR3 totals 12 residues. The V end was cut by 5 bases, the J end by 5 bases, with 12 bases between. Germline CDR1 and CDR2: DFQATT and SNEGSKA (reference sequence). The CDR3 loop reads CSADLGGETQYF. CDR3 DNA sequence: TGCAGTGCTGACCTAGGGGGGGAGACCCAGTACTTC.

This CDR3 is CASSSRGWSGPYEQYF. The CDR3 DNA follows: TGTGCCAGCAGCTCCCGAGGGTGGAGCGGACCTTACGAGCAGTACTTC. This chain joins TRBV3-1 and TRBJ2-7, with D tentatively TRBD2 (5 bases). The V and J ends lost 5 bases and 4 bases respectively, with 21 bases between them. Germline CDR1 is LGHDT and CDR2 is YNNKEL (reference sequence). The CDR3 loop spans 16 amino acids.

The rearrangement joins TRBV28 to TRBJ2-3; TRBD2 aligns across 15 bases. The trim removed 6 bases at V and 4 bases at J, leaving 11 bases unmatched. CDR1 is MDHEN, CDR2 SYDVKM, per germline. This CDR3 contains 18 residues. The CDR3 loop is CASREGTSGRRGADTQYF. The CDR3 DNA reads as TGTGCCAGCAGGGAGGGGACTAGCGGGAGGAGGGGAGCAGATACGCAGTATTTT.

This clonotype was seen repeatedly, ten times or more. The CDR3, as DNA: TGTGCCAGCAGTTACACAGGGAGGCGGCCCGGTGGGCCCTACAATGAGCAGTTCTTC. This gives the protein CASSYTGRRPGGPYNEQFF. The J gene is TRBJ2-1, the V gene TRBV27, with D perhaps assigned TRBD1 or TRBD2 (6 bases each). CDR1 is MNHEY, CDR2 SMNVEV, per germline (reference sequence). The ends were cut back, 4 bases at V and 2 bases at J, with 24 bases in the middle. This CDR3 region has 19 residues.

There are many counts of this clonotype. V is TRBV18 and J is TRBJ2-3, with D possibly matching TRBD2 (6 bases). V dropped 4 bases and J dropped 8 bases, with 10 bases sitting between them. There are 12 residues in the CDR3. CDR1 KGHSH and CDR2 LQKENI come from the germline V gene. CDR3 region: CASSQGDSTQYF. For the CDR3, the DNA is TGTGCCAGCTCACAAGGGGACTCTACGCAGTATTTT. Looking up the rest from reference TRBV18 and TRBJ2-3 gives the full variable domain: NAGVMQNPRHLVRRRGQEARLRCSPMKGHSHVYWYRQLPEEGLKFMVYLQKENIIDESGMPKERFSAEFPKEGPSILRIQQVVRGDSAAYFCASSQGDSTQYFGPGTRLTVL.

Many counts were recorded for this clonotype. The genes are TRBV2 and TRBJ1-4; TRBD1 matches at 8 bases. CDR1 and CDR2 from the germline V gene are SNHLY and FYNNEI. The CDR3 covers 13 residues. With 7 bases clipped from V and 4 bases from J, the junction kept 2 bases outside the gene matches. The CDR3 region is CASNGQGNEKLFF. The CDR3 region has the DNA TGTGCCAGCAACGGACAGGGTAATGAAAAACTGTTTTTT.

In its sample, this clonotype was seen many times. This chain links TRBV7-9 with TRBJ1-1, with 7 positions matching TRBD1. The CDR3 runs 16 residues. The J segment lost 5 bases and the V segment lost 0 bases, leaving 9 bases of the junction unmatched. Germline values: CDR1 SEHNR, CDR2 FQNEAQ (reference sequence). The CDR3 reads CASSLAGRQGWTEAFF. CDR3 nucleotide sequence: TGTGCCAGCAGCTTAGCGGGAAGACAGGGTTGGACTGAAGCTTTCTTT. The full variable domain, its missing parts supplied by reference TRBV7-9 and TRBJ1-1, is DTGVSQNPRHKITKRGQNVTFRCDPISEHNRLYWYRQTLGQGPEFLTYFQNEAQLEKSRLLSDRFSAERPKGSFSTLEIQRTEQGDSAMYLCASSLAGRQGWTEAFFGQGTRLTVV.

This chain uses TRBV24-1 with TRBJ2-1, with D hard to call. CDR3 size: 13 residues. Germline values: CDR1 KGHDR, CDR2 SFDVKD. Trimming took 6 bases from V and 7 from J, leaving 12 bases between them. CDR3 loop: CATSRQFRNEQFF. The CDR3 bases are TGTGCCACCAGTCGGCAATTCCGGAATGAGCAGTTCTTC.

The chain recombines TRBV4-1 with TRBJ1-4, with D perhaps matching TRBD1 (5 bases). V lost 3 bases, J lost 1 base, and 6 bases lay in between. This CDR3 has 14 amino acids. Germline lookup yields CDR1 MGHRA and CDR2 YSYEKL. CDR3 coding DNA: TGCGCCAGCAGCCACAGGGTAACTAATGAAAAACTGTTTTTT. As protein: CASSHRVTNEKLFF.

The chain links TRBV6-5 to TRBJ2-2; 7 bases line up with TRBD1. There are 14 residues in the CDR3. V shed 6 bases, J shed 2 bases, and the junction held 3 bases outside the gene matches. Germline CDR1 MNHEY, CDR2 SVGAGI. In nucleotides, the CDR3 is TGTGCCAGCAGCTGGGACAGTAACACCGGGGAGCTGTTTTTT. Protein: CASSWDSNTGELFF.

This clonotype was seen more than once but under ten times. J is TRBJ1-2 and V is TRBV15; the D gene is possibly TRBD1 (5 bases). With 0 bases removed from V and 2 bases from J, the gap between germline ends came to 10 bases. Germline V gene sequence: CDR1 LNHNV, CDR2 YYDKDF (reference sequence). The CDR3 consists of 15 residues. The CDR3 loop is CATSRDLEGNYGYTF. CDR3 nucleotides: TGTGCCACCAGCAGAGATCTAGAGGGGAACTATGGCTACACCTTC.